This passage covers 20 T cell receptor beta chains from one sample sequenced in a study of blood T cell repertoires in COVID-19. Produced via immunoSEQ multiplex PCR; TCRdb's table is partial and in-frame only. Altogether approximately 270,000 clones are present, about four fifths being singletons, with the ten largest covering about 9.6%. The sample taken for sequencing was peripheral blood. These receptor sequences come from a man older than 75 with acute or convalescent COVID-19.

V and J are TRBV7-9 and TRBJ2-3; 8 bases line up with TRBD2. Trimming cost V 2 bases and J 2 bases; bases outside gene matches: 6. The V gene's germline CDR1 is SEHNR and CDR2 FQNEAQ (reference sequence). The CDR3 is 16 residues long. In DNA form, the CDR3 reads TGTGCCAGCAGCTTACGGGCGGGAGGCGTCACAGATACGCAGTATTTT. Protein: CASSLRAGGVTDTQYF.

The V and J genes are TRBV30 and TRBJ1-4, with D perhaps matching TRBD1 (6 bases). The ends were cut back, 8 bases at V and 8 bases at J, with 18 bases in the middle. CDR1 is GTSNPN, CDR2 SVGIG, per germline (reference sequence). This CDR3 comprises 13 residues. CDR3 residues: CAGGFYRGEKLFF. The CDR3 DNA follows: TGTGCCGGAGGATTTTATAGGGGGGAAAAACTGTTTTTT.

The genes are TRBV2 and TRBJ2-5; 8 bases match TRBD1. V gave up 7 bases and J gave up 1 base; unmatched junction bases: 8. This CDR3 has 15 residues. Looked up from germline, CDR1 is SNHLY and CDR2 is FYNNEI. The CDR3 region is CASNKGRGLQETQYF. The CDR3 DNA sequence: TGTGCCAGCAACAAAGGCAGGGGGCTCCAAGAGACCCAGTACTTC.

V usage is TRBV4-1 and J usage is TRBJ1-3; D gene uncertain. CDR3 length: 19 amino acids. CDR1 MGHRA and CDR2 YSYEKL come from the germline V gene. Trimming removed 1 base from V and 0 bases from J, with 19 bases in between. The CDR3 reads CASSQGLRRSPLSGNTIYF. The DNA for the CDR3 is TGCGCCAGCAGCCAAGGCCTCCGTAGATCTCCCCTCTCTGGAAACACCATATATTTT.

This chain uses TRBV7-9 with TRBJ1-6, with a tentative D call TRBD1 (5 bases). The CDR3 has 15 residues. The germline V gene encodes CDR1 SEHNR and CDR2 FQNEAQ (reference sequence). V lost 5 bases, J lost 4 bases, and 12 bases lay in between. The CDR3 bases are TGTGCCAGCAGCCCCGGGGGGGGTTATAATTCACCCCTCCACTTT. Its protein is CASSPGGGYNSPLHF.

This clone was observed a single time. The rearrangement uses TRBV20-1 and TRBJ2-7; TRBD1 matches 9 bases. The CDR3 spans 13 residues. Losses at the gene ends were 6 bases for V and 3 bases for J; bases not matched to a gene: 6. Germline CDR1 and CDR2: DFQATT and SNEGSKA (reference sequence). In DNA form, the CDR3 reads TGCAGTGCAAGTTCGGGACAGGGCTACGAGCAGTACTTC. It is translated as CSASSGQGYEQYF.

The chain employs TRBV6-5 and TRBJ2-7; 9 bases agree with TRBD1. V was clipped by 7 bases and J by 4 bases; unmatched bases: 8. The length of the CDR3 is 14 residues. The V gene's germline CDR1 is MNHEY and CDR2 SVGAGI. The CDR3 sequence is CASKGTGTLYEQYF. Written as DNA, the CDR3 is TGTGCCAGCAAAGGGACAGGGACCTTATACGAGCAGTACTTC.

This clone appeared a few times. This chain uses TRBV2 with TRBJ1-4; D is ambiguous. Per germline, CDR1 SNHLY and CDR2 FYNNEI. The CDR3 loop spans 12 amino acids. V lost 2 bases and J 7 bases, leaving 5 bases between the germline ends. The CDR3 nucleotides read TGTGCCAGCAGTGAACTCTCTGAAAAACTGTTTTTT. This gives the protein CASSELSEKLFF.

The V and J genes are TRBV25-1 and TRBJ2-1; D is ambiguous. In germline, CDR1 is MGHDK, CDR2 SYGVNS. This CDR3 region has 14 residues. With 6 bases removed from V and 0 bases from J, the gap between germline ends came to 9 bases. CDR3 DNA sequence: TGTGCCAGCAGGGAAAGTAGCTCCTACAATGAGCAGTTCTTC. It encodes CASRESSSYNEQFF.

The chain joins TRBV10-1 to TRBJ1-2; D gene ambiguous. The germline CDR1 and CDR2 sequences are WNHNN and SYGVQD (reference sequence). The CDR3 consists of 15 residues. Trimming removed 0 bases from V and 2 bases from J, with 10 bases in between. As DNA, the CDR3 is TGCGCCAGCAGTGAGTCGGACTTTAAAAACTATGGCTACACCTTC. This translates into CASSESDFKNYGYTF.

This chain links TRBV14 with TRBJ1-3; TRBD1 matches 9 bases. V shed 4 bases, J shed 0 bases, and the junction held 7 bases outside the gene matches. Germline CDR1 reads SGHDN; CDR2 reads FVKESK. The CDR3 loop spans 17 amino acids. The CDR3 loop reads CASSPRTGAYSGNTIYF. The DNA for the CDR3 is TGTGCCAGCAGCCCCCGGACAGGGGCTTACTCTGGAAACACCATATATTTT.

The chain recombines TRBV5-1 with TRBJ2-2; perhaps TRBD2 as D (5 bases). This CDR3 is 15 amino acids long. V lost 0 bases, J lost 4 bases, and 10 bases lay in between. The germline gives CDR1 SGHRS, CDR2 YFSETQ. DNA for the CDR3: TGCGCCAGCAGCTTGGCCCCCGCGGGCACCGGGGAGCTGTTTTTT. Its translation is CASSLAPAGTGELFF.

This clone was seen a single time. J is TRBJ2-3 and V is TRBV5-8, with 8 positions matching TRBD2. The ends lost 4 bases at V and 3 bases at J; junction bases unmatched: 7. The CDR3 is 15 residues long. CDR1 and CDR2 (germline): SGHTS, YDEGEE. This CDR3 reads CASSRLIAGTDTQYF. The CDR3 bases are TGTGCCAGCAGCCGCCTGATAGCGGGGACAGATACGCAGTATTTT.

This chain joins TRBV7-9 and TRBJ1-5, with 9 positions matching TRBD1. The CDR3 consists of 16 residues. The J segment lost 2 bases and the V segment lost 4 bases, leaving 6 bases of the junction unmatched. In germline, CDR1 is SEHNR, CDR2 FQNEAQ (reference sequence). The CDR3 nucleotides read TGTGCCAGCAGCTCCGGGGACAGGGTTCGCAATCAGCCCCAGCATTTT. The encoded protein is CASSSGDRVRNQPQHF.

This chain uses TRBV19 with TRBJ2-2, with 9 positions matching TRBD1. This CDR3 has 16 residues. Per germline, CDR1 LNHDA and CDR2 SQIVND (reference sequence). Trimming cost V 3 bases and J 4 bases; bases outside gene matches: 6. CDR3 residues: CASSMWTGAGTGELFF. CDR3 bases: TGTGCCAGTAGTATGTGGACAGGGGCAGGCACCGGGGAGCTGTTTTTT.

The V call is TRBV5-6, the J call TRBJ1-5, with D possibly matching TRBD1 (5 bases). The CDR3 sequence is 15 residues long. Germline V gene lookup returns CDR1 SGHDT and CDR2 YYEEEE. The V end lost 2 bases, the J end lost 7 bases, and 16 bases lay between the germline ends. The CDR3 DNA reads as TGTGCCAGCAGCTTATCGGGGGTAGCCGGGCAGCCCCAGCATTTT. This codes for CASSLSGVAGQPQHF.

The chain combines TRBV28 with TRBJ1-1; TRBD1 matches at 8 bases. Unmatched junction bases numbered 9, after V lost 5 bases and J lost 1 base. The CDR3 contains 16 residues. CDR1 MDHEN and CDR2 SYDVKM come from the germline V gene. CDR3 DNA: TGTGCCAGCAGTAATGACAGGGGTGTTTGGAACACTGAAGCTTTCTTT. This translates into CASSNDRGVWNTEAFF.

This chain connects TRBV18 to TRBJ1-1, with D maybe TRBD1 (5 bases). This CDR3 comprises 14 residues. V was cut by 8 bases and J by 5 bases, with 18 bases left in between. Germline CDR1 KGHSH, CDR2 LQKENI. For the CDR3, the DNA is TGTGCCAGCCGACCGACGCGGGGGGGAACTGAAGCTTTCTTT. Translating it yields CASRPTRGGTEAFF.

This clone was counted a few times. This sequence joins TRBV6-5 and TRBJ2-7, with D maybe TRBD1 (6 bases). Trimming left V 5 bases short and J 1 base short, with 12 bases between. Germline V gene sequence: CDR1 MNHEY, CDR2 SVGAGI. This CDR3 has 14 amino acids. The CDR3 DNA is TGTGCCAGCAGTCGCGGACAGTCATCCTACGAGCAGTACTTC. Its protein product is CASSRGQSSYEQYF.

The rearrangement joins TRBV18 to TRBJ1-4; 7 bases are shared with TRBD1. Trimming took 0 bases from V and 6 from J; bases not matched to a gene: 10. The CDR3 spans 17 residues. CDR1 and CDR2 (germline): KGHSH, LQKENI. For the CDR3, the DNA is TGTGCCAGCTCACCACCTCTAAAGGGGGCCAAGGATGAAAAACTGTTTTTT. Translation gives CASSPPLKGAKDEKLFF.